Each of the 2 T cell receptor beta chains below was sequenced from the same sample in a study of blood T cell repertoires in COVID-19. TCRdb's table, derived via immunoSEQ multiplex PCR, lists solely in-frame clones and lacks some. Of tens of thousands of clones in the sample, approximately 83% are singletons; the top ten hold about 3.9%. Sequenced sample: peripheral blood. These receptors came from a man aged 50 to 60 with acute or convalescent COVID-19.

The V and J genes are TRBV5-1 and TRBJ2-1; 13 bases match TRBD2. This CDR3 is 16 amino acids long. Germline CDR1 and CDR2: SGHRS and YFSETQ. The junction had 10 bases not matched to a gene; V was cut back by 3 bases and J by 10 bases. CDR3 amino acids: CASSSGLAGVPREQFF. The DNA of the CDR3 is TGCGCCAGCAGCTCCGGACTAGCGGGAGTTCCAAGAGAGCAGTTCTTC.

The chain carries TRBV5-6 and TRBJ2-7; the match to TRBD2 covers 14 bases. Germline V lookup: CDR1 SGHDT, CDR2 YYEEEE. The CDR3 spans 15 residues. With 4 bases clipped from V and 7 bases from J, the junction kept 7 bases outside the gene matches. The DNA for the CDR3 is TGTGCCAGCAGCAAGACTAGCGGGGGGGCATGGGAGCAGTACTTC. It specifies CASSKTSGGAWEQYF.